The next 32 T cell receptor beta chains were all read from a single sample in a study of blood T cells in healthy people across ages (dated by TCRdb to 2015 to 2017). Libraries came from 5' RACE. Instrument used: Illumina HiSeq 2500. A second PCR of roughly 7 to 12 cycles was performed with a sample-barcoded 5' primer and a J-beta primer mix. The public reads were run again by TCRdb, first through fastp at Q25 and then through MiXCR, and only productive beta chains were kept. Rows matching on CDR3 protein sequence are summarized as one entry with the most common DNA and genes. This sample lists about 680,000 distinct CDR3 sequences; approximately 49% were detected once. Roughly 34% of the sample is in the top ten clones. The sequenced sample was blood. The source is a woman aged 55-75 years in good health.

V and J are TRBV5-1 and TRBJ2-7, with TRBD2 matching 13 bases. J was trimmed by 4 bases and V by 2 bases; bases with no gene match: 15. The CDR3 covers 19 residues. Germline CDR1 is SGHRS and CDR2 is YFSETQ. The CDR3 DNA reads TGCGCCAGCAGCTTAAGGACTAGCGGGAGCCTCGGAGTTTTTTACGAGCAGTACTTC. Protein sequence: CASSLRTSGSLGVFYEQYF.

The rearrangement links TRBV6-2 or TRBV6-3 to TRBJ2-3; TRBD1 matches at 7 bases. In germline, CDR1 is MNHEY, CDR2 SVGEGT. The CDR3 consists of 22 residues. J was trimmed by 2 bases and V by 6 bases; bases with no gene match: 29. CDR3 in DNA: TGTGCCAGCAGCCCTCAGACGGGACAGTGGGCCGAGGGCAGCCTCTTCACAGATACGCAGTATTTT. This codes for CASSPQTGQWAEGSLFTDTQYF.

The V gene is TRBV11-1, the J gene TRBJ2-1; 15 bases are a match to TRBD2. J gave up 15 bases and V 6 bases, and 9 bases lay outside the gene matches. The CDR3 extends over 14 amino acids. The germline CDR1 and CDR2 sequences are SGHAT and FQDESV (reference sequence). The CDR3 is CASRPGTSGRPLFF. The CDR3 DNA sequence: TGTGCCAGCAGGCCCGGGACTAGCGGGAGGCCCTTGTTCTTC.

The J gene is TRBJ1-2, the V gene TRBV29-1, with D tentatively TRBD1 (5 bases). Germline values: CDR1 SQVTM, CDR2 ANQGSEA. The V and J ends lost 7 bases and 8 bases respectively, with 29 bases between them. The CDR3 spans 16 residues. The CDR3 DNA reads as TGCAGCGCAGAAGGCAGGGCCCCCGGAAGCCCTAGGGGCTACACCTTC. Translating gives CSAEGRAPGSPRGYTF.

The V call is TRBV6-1, the J call TRBJ2-6; D possibly uses TRBD1 or TRBD2 (5 bases each). V lost 6 bases to trimming and J lost 0 bases, with 18 bases between them. The CDR3 length is 18 residues. Per germline, CDR1 MNHNS and CDR2 SASEGT. CDR3 nucleotides: TGTGCCAGCAGCACCACCGGGACGGTTTACTCTGGGGCCAACGTCCTGACTTTC. It yields the protein CASSTTGTVYSGANVLTF.

In the case of this clonotype: A read error may produce the germline difference seen at one junction end. The chain carries TRBV9 and TRBJ2-1; 7 positions agree with TRBD2. The CDR3 runs to 15 residues. The germline V gene has CDR1 SGDLS and CDR2 YYNGEE. CDR3 sequence reads: CASTVGGSGDNEQFF. CDR3 coding DNA: TGTGCCAGCACCGTAGGCGGGAGCGGGGACAATGAGCAGTTCTTC.

This clonotype has only a few counts. The chain recombines TRBV20-1 with TRBJ1-2; D unclear. V lost 0 bases, J lost 5 bases, and 10 bases lay in between. Germline CDR1 reads DFQATT; CDR2 reads SNEGSKA (reference sequence). This CDR3 is built from 13 residues. This CDR3 reads CSARDPIDYGYTF. CDR3 sequence (DNA): TGCAGTGCTAGAGATCCTATAGATTATGGCTACACCTTC.

The J gene is TRBJ2-3, the V gene TRBV7-2; 12 bases are shared with TRBD2. The germline V gene encodes CDR1 SGHTA and CDR2 FQGNSA. With 8 bases clipped from V and 5 bases from J, the junction kept 8 bases outside the gene matches. CDR3 length: 15 amino acids. The CDR3 reads CASASGRALIDTQYF. Here the CDR3 DNA reads TGTGCCAGCGCTAGCGGGAGGGCCCTAATAGATACGCAGTATTTT. The full variable domain, rest sourced from reference TRBV7-2 and TRBJ2-3, is GAGVSQSPSNKVTEKGKDVELRCDPISGHTALYWYRQSLGQGLEFLIYFQGNSAPDKSGLPSDRFSAERTGGSVSTLTIQRTQQEDSAVYLCASASGRALIDTQYFGPGTRLTVL.

This clonotype was picked up a small number of times. A much larger clone differs by one base, so this may be a read error. The chain recombines TRBV7-2 with TRBJ2-7; 8 bases map to TRBD1. The germline gives CDR1 SGHTA, CDR2 FQGNSA. This CDR3 has 13 amino acids. The ends lost 5 bases at V and 3 bases at J; junction bases unmatched: 3. CDR3 amino acids: CASSPGQVYEQYF. The CDR3 DNA sequence: TGTGCCAGCAGCCCGGGACAGGTCTACGAGCAGTACTTC.

The CDR3 nucleotides read TGTGCCAGCTCCAACCCGACAGGGTCTTTGCCTGGTGGCTACACCTTC. The encoded protein is CASSNPTGSLPGGYTF. This sequence joins TRBV4-2 and TRBJ1-2, with 7 bases matching TRBD1. CDR1 and CDR2 from the germline V gene are LGHNA and YNFKEQ. The CDR3 totals 16 residues. The J segment lost 7 bases and the V segment lost 8 bases, leaving 19 bases of the junction unmatched.

The chain employs TRBV20-1 and TRBJ1-5; D remains unclear. Trimming took 2 bases from V and 4 from J, leaving 12 bases between them. The CDR3 spans 14 residues. The germline gives CDR1 DFQATT, CDR2 SNEGSKA (reference sequence). Written as DNA, the CDR3 is TGCAGTGCTAGAATGGGCAGTGAAAATCAGCCCCAGCATTTT. This translates into CSARMGSENQPQHF.

This clonotype showed up just once. V is TRBV29-1 and J is TRBJ2-7; the D is unclear. Germline-derived CDR1 and CDR2 are SQVTM and ANQGSEA. The CDR3 covers 13 residues. V was shortened by 7 bases and J by 6 bases, with 19 bases between the two germline ends. The chain's CDR3 is CSAKTMTTVEQYF. The CDR3 DNA follows: TGCAGCGCCAAGACAATGACGACGGTCGAGCAGTACTTC.

This clonotype was seen a few times. The chain links TRBV9 to TRBJ2-1; D tentatively fits TRBD1 or TRBD2 (5 bases each). V was trimmed by 4 bases and J by 0 bases, leaving 14 bases between them. This CDR3 comprises 16 residues. The germline gives CDR1 SGDLS, CDR2 YYNGEE. The CDR3 coding sequence is TGTGCCAGCAGCCTCTTGGGGACGAGCTCCTACAATGAGCAGTTCTTC. This translates into CASSLLGTSSYNEQFF.

The chain employs TRBV20-1 and TRBJ2-7; maybe TRBD2 (6 bases). Deletions cut 0 bases from V and 5 bases from J, with 14 bases between. Germline assignment: CDR1 DFQATT and CDR2 SNEGSKA (reference sequence). CDR3 length equals 14 residues. CDR3: CSARDPTGANEQYF. CDR3 coding DNA: TGCAGTGCTAGAGATCCGACGGGAGCTAACGAGCAGTACTTC.

The chain is built from TRBV29-1 and TRBJ2-1, with D possibly being TRBD1 or TRBD2 (5 bases each). V was cut by 0 bases and J by 0 bases, with 12 bases left in between. The germline V gene encodes CDR1 SQVTM and CDR2 ANQGSEA. The CDR3 spans 16 residues. The CDR3 DNA reads as TGCAGCGTTGAAGATAGAGGGGAAAGCTCCTACAATGAGCAGTTCTTC. This encodes CSVEDRGESSYNEQFF.

This clonotype came up a few times. V is TRBV10-3 and J is TRBJ1-2; 8 positions match TRBD1. Trimming removed 11 bases from V and 5 bases from J; junction bases left unmatched: 7. From germline, CDR1 is ENHRY and CDR2 SYGVKD. CDR3 size: 12 residues. The CDR3 sequence is CAVTQGAYGYTF. In DNA form, the CDR3 reads TGTGCCGTCACCCAGGGGGCTTATGGCTACACCTTC.

This clonotype has just a few counts. The V call is TRBV4-2, the J call TRBJ2-1; the D gene is possibly TRBD1 (5 bases). Germline V lookup: CDR1 LGHNA, CDR2 YNFKEQ. Trimming removed 0 bases at V and 3 bases at J, with 12 bases between. This CDR3 is built from 16 residues. The CDR3 DNA reads TGTGCCAGCAGCCAAGATCTTGGACACCACTACAATGAGCAGTTCTTC. This codes for CASSQDLGHHYNEQFF.

The chain combines TRBV9 with TRBJ2-7; D might be TRBD1 (6 bases). Germline CDR1 and CDR2: SGDLS and YYNGEE. V shed 4 bases and J shed 6 bases, with 14 bases lying between them. CDR3 length equals 13 residues. This CDR3 reads CASSSPQGGEQYF. The DNA for the CDR3 is TGTGCCAGCAGCTCCCCTCAAGGGGGCGAGCAGTACTTC.

CDR3 sequence reads: CSAPDRRSIWGNEQYF. DNA for the CDR3: TGCAGTGCTCCGGACAGGAGGTCAATTTGGGGCAATGAGCAGTACTTC. The chain carries TRBV20-1 and TRBJ2-5; the match to TRBD1 covers 7 bases. Looked up from germline, CDR1 is DFQATT and CDR2 is SNEGSKA (reference sequence). J gave up 11 bases and V 5 bases, and 23 bases lay outside the gene matches. This CDR3 spans 16 amino acids.

The V gene is TRBV20-1, the J gene TRBJ2-4; TRBD1 might be the D (6 bases). The assigned J gene may be wrong: the sequence end matches TRBJ2-7 better. This CDR3 is 14 amino acids long. Germline CDR1 reads DFQATT; CDR2 reads SNEGSKA (reference sequence). The CDR3 nucleotides are TGCAGTGCTAGAGATTGGCAGCAGGGGAACGAGCAGTACTTC. It is translated as CSARDWQQGNEQYF.

The rearrangement links TRBV4-2 to TRBJ2-2; 7 bases agree with TRBD1. Germline V gene sequence: CDR1 LGHNA, CDR2 YNFKEQ. The trim removed 4 bases at V and 0 bases at J, leaving 8 bases unmatched. The CDR3 spans 17 residues. The CDR3 DNA is TGTGCCAGCAGCCGCCGACAGGGTTTCGCGAACACCGGGGAGCTGTTTTTT. It codes for CASSRRQGFANTGELFF.

The chain joins TRBV6-5 to TRBJ2-1; possible D gene TRBD2, 5 bases. The CDR3 spans 13 residues. Trimming left V 7 bases short and J 4 bases short, with 11 bases between. CDR1 and CDR2 from the germline V gene are MNHEY and SVGAGI. The CDR3 DNA sequence: TGTGCCAGCACCCATCGGGGATACAATGAGCAGTTCTTC. It encodes CASTHRGYNEQFF.

V and J are TRBV9 and TRBJ2-7; 11 bases are shared with TRBD2. Germline lookup yields CDR1 SGDLS and CDR2 YYNGEE. There are 18 residues in the CDR3. V was clipped by 3 bases and J by 6 bases; unmatched bases: 17. The CDR3 nucleotides read TGTGCCAGCAGCGGTAGAGGGACTAGCGGCATGGCTCCAGCCGAGCAGTACTTC. The encoded protein is CASSGRGTSGMAPAEQYF.

This clonotype has just a few counts. This chain joins TRBV29-1 and TRBJ1-4, with 8 bases fitting TRBD1. The CDR3 runs 15 residues. V dropped 6 bases and J dropped 2; count of bases not matched to a gene: 8. Germline V gene lookup returns CDR1 SQVTM and CDR2 ANQGSEA. The CDR3 sequence: CSVTLTGDTNEKLFF. The CDR3 region has the DNA TGCAGCGTGACCTTGACAGGGGATACTAATGAAAAACTGTTTTTT.

Only a few counts were recorded for this clonotype. CDR3: CSVLGARYEQYF. CDR3 sequence (DNA): TGCAGCGTACTGGGGGCGCGCTACGAGCAGTACTTC. The gene calls are TRBV29-1 and TRBJ2-7; tentative D call: TRBD1 (6 bases). The ends were cut back, 6 bases at V and 3 bases at J, with 12 bases in the middle. The CDR3 spans 12 residues. Germline CDR1 SQVTM, CDR2 ANQGSEA.

The CDR3, as DNA: TGTGCCAGCAGTTTAGATGGGGTAAATCGTTACAATGAGCAGTACTTC. Its protein product is CASSLDGVNRYNEQYF. V gene TRBV27 combines with J gene TRBJ2-1; D is ambiguous. Matching the DNA end better, TRBJ2-7 makes the J call doubtful. There are 16 residues in the CDR3. Looked up from germline, CDR1 is MNHEY and CDR2 is SMNVEV (reference sequence).

This clonotype was picked up many times. The V gene is TRBV20-1, the J gene TRBJ2-2, with TRBD1 as a possible D gene (6 bases). V was cut by 5 bases and J by 0 bases, with 10 bases left in between. The CDR3 consists of 14 residues. Germline CDR1 reads DFQATT; CDR2 reads SNEGSKA (reference sequence). The CDR3: CSAADRSNTGELFF. CDR3 in DNA: TGCAGTGCTGCCGACAGGTCGAACACCGGGGAGCTGTTTTTT.

This chain connects TRBV6-6 to TRBJ2-1; D unclear. CDR3 length: 13 amino acids. Trimming shortened V by 6 bases and J by 5 bases, and 11 bases separated the two germline ends. Germline CDR1 and CDR2: MNHNY and SVGAGI (reference sequence). CDR3 sequence reads: CASSQGWNNEQFF. The CDR3 region has the DNA TGTGCCAGCAGCCAAGGATGGAACAATGAGCAGTTCTTC.

V is TRBV2 and J is TRBJ2-2; TRBD2 matches 9 bases. The CDR3 is made up of 17 amino acids. With V trimmed by 0 bases and J by 7 bases, 9 bases remained unmatched. Germline assignment: CDR1 SNHLY and CDR2 FYNNEI. This CDR3 is CASSEARGGRTGGELFF. For the CDR3, the DNA is TGTGCCAGCAGTGAAGCGCGGGGGGGTCGAACGGGCGGGGAGCTGTTTTTT.

The V call is TRBV4-1, the J call TRBJ2-7; D gene ambiguous. The CDR3 has 13 amino acids. Germline values: CDR1 MGHRA, CDR2 YSYEKL. Trimming took 1 base from V and 0 from J, leaving 4 bases between them. In nucleotides, the CDR3 is TGCGCCAGCAGCCAAGCTACCTCCTACGAGCAGTACTTC. Translation gives CASSQATSYEQYF.

This chain's CDR3 is CASSHGTSGINEQFF. Here the CDR3 DNA reads TGTGCCAGCAGCCACGGGACTAGCGGGATCAATGAGCAGTTCTTC. The chain has TRBV25-1 and TRBJ2-1; the match to TRBD2 covers 13 bases. CDR3 length: 15 residues. Germline V gene data show CDR1 as MGHDK and CDR2 as SYGVNS. V lost 6 bases and J lost 6; bases outside the gene matches: 5.

This chain connects TRBV7-2 to TRBJ1-1; D is undetermined. V shed 3 bases and J shed 1 base, with 12 bases lying between them. CDR3 size: 15 residues. CDR1 is SGHTA and CDR2 is FQGNSA in the germline V gene. CDR3 bases: TGTGCCAGCAGCTTCAGTGCCCGTACGAACACTGAAGCTTTCTTT. Its protein is CASSFSARTNTEAFF.